The source of this T cell receptor beta chain is a study of blood T cell repertoires in COVID-19 (dated by TCRdb to about 2020). General notes on the study: Collaborator samples came from the United States, Italy and Spain and covered acute and convalescent phases of COVID-19. Sample metadata almost always included a de-identified subject ID, COVID-19 status, age in years and sex. A freely available public database, intended as a resource for researchers studying the immune response to SARS-CoV-2, is where the repertoires were released. The dataset comprised deeply sampled blood TCRbeta repertoires from subjects exposed to, actively infected with, or recovered from COVID-19. Where available, HLA class I and class II types were obtained from metadata supplied by the sample provider rather than from assay-based typing. The samples were drawn from two sources: the first 160 participants of the ongoing ImmuneRACE study, and about 1,300 subjects contributed by 6 global collaborators. The prospective study material was composed of cDNA or gDNA derived from T cells, B-cell-depleted T cells, or PBMCs. Overall study results and their limits: How much clinical and demographic metadata was included differed by source and by participant, and the metadata was provided uncurated.

The immunoSEQ Assay, a bias-controlled multiplex PCR, was used to amplify TCRbeta CDR3 regions from genomic DNA. The original methods were these. The number of nucleated cells in each sample was estimated by amplification of reference gene primers within the assay. To quantify the absolute abundance of each unique TCRbeta CDR3 rearrangement, sequence reads were collapsed and filtered. For each sample, productive Simpson clonality was calculated by taking the square root of Simpson's diversity index across productive rearrangements. The source is immuneACCESS, and TCRdb retained only in-frame sequences with V and J called. Part of the clones is not carried over; for the studies checked, unresolved V genes explain less than half of this, and the remainder is unexplained. V and J calls and clone size are given by that table; D and trimming were obtained from the DNA. This sample holds 66,000 or so clones; roughly 86% were observed only once. The ten largest clones add up to approximately 7.2% of the sample.

Collaborating institutions collected whole blood in K2EDTA tubes following their own protocols. For TCRbeta analysis, collaborator samples were shipped as frozen whole blood, as isolated PBMCs, or as DNA extracted from either sample type. Taken from cysteine to phenylalanine, the CDR3 has 16 residues. The only DNA kept is the CDR3, 48 bases in frame from the first base. Via the germline V gene (reference sequence), CDR1 is SEHNR and CDR2 FQNEAQ. V sheds 5 bases and J sheds 0 bases, leaving 14 bases between their ends. Regarding this clone: Its recognized antigen is unknown. There are no base qualities to consult, and no much larger clone falls within one base.

This receptor was identified in a man aged 50 to 60 with active COVID-19. In this chain, TRBV7-9 is recombined with TRBJ1-3, with the D gene uncertain. The sequenced sample consisted of peripheral blood. The bases read TGTGCCAGCAGCCCCCATCAGACATACTCTGGAAACACCATATATTTT. This translates into CASSPHQTYSGNTIYF.